This T cell receptor beta chain comes out of a study of cytomegalovirus exposure and HLA in healthy donors. On this clone: Its antigen is still unknown.

PCR involved 60 Vbeta and 13 Jbeta primers. Assay used: immunoSEQ multiplex PCR; TCRdb lists only in-frame clones, some missing. The sample lists 150,000 to 200,000 clones, about 79% occurring once. Germline trimming cut 2 bases from V and 2 bases from J; bases unmatched to any gene: 11. There are 18 residues in the CDR3. The V gene's germline CDR1 is MNHNS and CDR2 SASEGT. General study findings and limits: A later analysis found that most CMV-associated TCR beta chains appeared HLA-restricted. Clonal expansion was found to be greater in HLA-associated TCR beta chains than in equally common others in a later analysis.

Sequencing was performed on PBMCs. The rearrangement uses TRBV6-1 and TRBJ2-3, with TRBD2 matching 9 bases. This receptor was taken from a girl aged 2-10 years in good health and CMV-seropositive. This chain's CDR3 is CASSEYGGLARSTDTQYF. For the CDR3, the DNA is TGTGCCAGCAGTGAATATGGTGGACTAGCGCGATCCACAGATACGCAGTATTTT.